The sample holds many counts of the clone carrying this T cell receptor beta chain. The antigen remains undetermined. The CDR3 consists of 13 residues. The ends lost 11 bases at V and 6 bases at J; junction bases unmatched: 11. Looked up from germline, CDR1 is MNHEY and CDR2 is SMNVEV (reference sequence). The sample belongs to a study of neurological immune-mediated disorders. Unsorted libraries were derived from 2 million PBMCs stored at -80 C. Regarding the study as a whole: No expanded-clone CDR3 amino acid sequence recurred across subjects, suggesting private TCR-beta repertoires. Multiple sclerosis, the disease with the least TCR clonal expansion, fell below healthy controls, whereas HTLV-1-associated myelopathy showed the most.

One entry per CDR3 protein results from TCRdb running MiXCR on the 5' RACE reads. The repertoire holds some 25,000 distinct CDR3 sequences, over 5.5% seen once, with 4.5% to 5% in the top ten. Sequences were obtained from PBMCs. The source of this sequence is a woman between 35 and 50 years old in good health. V and J are TRBV27 and TRBJ2-7; 9 nucleotides match TRBD1. CDR3 DNA: TGTGCCGGACAGGGGACAGGGACGACCGAGCAGTACTTC. Residues: CAGQGTGTTEQYF.